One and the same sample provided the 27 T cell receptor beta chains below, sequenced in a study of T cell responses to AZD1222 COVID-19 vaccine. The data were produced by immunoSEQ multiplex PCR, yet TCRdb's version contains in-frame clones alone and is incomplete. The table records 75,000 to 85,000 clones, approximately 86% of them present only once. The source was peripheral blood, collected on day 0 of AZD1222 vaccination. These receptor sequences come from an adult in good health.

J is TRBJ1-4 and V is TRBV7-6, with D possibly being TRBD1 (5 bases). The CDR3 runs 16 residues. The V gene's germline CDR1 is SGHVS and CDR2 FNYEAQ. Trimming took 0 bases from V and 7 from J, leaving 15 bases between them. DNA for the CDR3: TGTGCCAGCAGCTTAGCTGAAGGGGAGGTGGTTGAAAAACTGTTTTTT. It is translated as CASSLAEGEVVEKLFF.

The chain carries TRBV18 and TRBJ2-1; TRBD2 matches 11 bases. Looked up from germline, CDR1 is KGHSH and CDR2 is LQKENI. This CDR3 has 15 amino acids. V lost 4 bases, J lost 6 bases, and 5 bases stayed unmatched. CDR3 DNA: TGTGCCAGCTCACAAAGTAGCGGGAGGGGCAATGAGCAGTTCTTC. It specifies CASSQSSGRGNEQFF.

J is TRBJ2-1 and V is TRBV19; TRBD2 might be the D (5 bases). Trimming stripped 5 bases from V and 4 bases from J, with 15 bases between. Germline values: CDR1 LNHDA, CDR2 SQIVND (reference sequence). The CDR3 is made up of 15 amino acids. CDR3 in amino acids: CASSGSSGAYNEQFF. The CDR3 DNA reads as TGTGCCAGTAGTGGTTCGAGCGGAGCATACAATGAGCAGTTCTTC.

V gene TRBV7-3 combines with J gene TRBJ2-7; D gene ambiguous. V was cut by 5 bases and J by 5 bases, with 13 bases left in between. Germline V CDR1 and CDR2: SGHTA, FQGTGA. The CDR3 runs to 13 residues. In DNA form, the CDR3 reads TGTGCCAGCAGCCCAGTTCTGGTCAACGAGCAGTACTTC. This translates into CASSPVLVNEQYF.

CDR3 sequence: CARSWGLAGTAYEQYF. CDR3 in DNA: TGTGCCAGAAGCTGGGGACTAGCGGGGACTGCCTACGAGCAGTACTTC. The chain joins TRBV5-3 to TRBJ2-7; TRBD2 aligns across 13 bases. Being an ORF, TRBV5-3 has a function that is uncertain. V lost 3 bases and J lost 2; bases outside the gene matches: 5. The CDR3 runs to 16 residues.

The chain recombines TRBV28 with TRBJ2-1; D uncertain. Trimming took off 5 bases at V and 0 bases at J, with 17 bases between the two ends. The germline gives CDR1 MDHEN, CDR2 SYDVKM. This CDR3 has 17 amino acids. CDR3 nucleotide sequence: TGTGCCAGCAGTATTCCCCTGGTGGTGGCCTCCTACAATGAGCAGTTCTTC. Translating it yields CASSIPLVVASYNEQFF.

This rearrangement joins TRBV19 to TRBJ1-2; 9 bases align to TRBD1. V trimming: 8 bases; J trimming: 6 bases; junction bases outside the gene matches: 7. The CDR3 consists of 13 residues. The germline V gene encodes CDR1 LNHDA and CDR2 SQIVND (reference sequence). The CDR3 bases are TGTGCCAGTGGGAGGGACAGGGACGATGGCTACACCTTC. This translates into CASGRDRDDGYTF.

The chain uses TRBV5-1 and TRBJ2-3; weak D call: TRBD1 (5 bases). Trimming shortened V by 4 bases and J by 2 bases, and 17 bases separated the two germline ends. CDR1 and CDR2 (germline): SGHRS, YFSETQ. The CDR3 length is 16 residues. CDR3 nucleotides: TGCGCCAGCAGCATAACAGGTTCTTCACTCACAGATACGCAGTATTTT. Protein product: CASSITGSSLTDTQYF. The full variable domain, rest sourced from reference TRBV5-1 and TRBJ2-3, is KAGVTQTPRYLIKTRGQQVTLSCSPISGHRSVSWYQQTPGQGLQFLFEYFSETQRNKGNFPGRFSGRQFSNSRSEMNVSTLELGDSALYLCASSITGSSLTDTQYFGPGTRLTVL.

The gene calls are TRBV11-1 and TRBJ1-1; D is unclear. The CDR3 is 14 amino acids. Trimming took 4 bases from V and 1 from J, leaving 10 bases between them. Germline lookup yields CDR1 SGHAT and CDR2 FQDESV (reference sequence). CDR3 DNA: TGTGCCAGCAGCTCCGCCTGGGGGAACACTGAAGCTTTCTTT. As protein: CASSSAWGNTEAFF.

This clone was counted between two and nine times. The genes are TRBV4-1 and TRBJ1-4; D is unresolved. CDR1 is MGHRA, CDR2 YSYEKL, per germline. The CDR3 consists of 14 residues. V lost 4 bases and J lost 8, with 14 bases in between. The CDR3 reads CASSLLNSGEKLFF. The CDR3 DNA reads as TGCGCCAGCAGCCTTTTAAACAGCGGCGAAAAACTGTTTTTT.

The CDR3 bases are TGTGCCAGCAGCTTATCGACTAGCGGGAGGGCGTCGGACCAAGAGACCCAGTACTTC. Translated: CASSLSTSGRASDQETQYF. The chain joins TRBV7-2 to TRBJ2-5, with 14 bases identical to TRBD2. The V segment lost 2 bases and the J segment 0 bases; nucleotides outside the gene matches: 8. This CDR3 is built from 19 residues. The germline V gene has CDR1 SGHTA and CDR2 FQGNSA.

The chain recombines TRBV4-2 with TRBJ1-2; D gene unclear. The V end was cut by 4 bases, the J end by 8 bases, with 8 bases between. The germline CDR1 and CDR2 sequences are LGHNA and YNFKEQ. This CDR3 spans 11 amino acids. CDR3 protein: CASSPGEGYTF. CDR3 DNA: TGTGCCAGCAGCCCCGGGGAGGGCTACACCTTC.

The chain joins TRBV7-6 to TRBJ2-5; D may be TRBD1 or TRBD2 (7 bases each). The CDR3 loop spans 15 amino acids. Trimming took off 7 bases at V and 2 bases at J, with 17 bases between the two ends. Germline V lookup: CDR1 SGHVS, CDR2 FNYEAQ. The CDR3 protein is CASTQGEGQQETQYF. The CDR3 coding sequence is TGTGCCAGCACCCAAGGGGAGGGACAGCAAGAGACCCAGTACTTC.

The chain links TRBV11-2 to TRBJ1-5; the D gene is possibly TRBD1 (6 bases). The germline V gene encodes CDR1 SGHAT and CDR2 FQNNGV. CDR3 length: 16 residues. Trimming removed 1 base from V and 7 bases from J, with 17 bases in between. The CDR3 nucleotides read TGTGCCAGCAGCTTAGGGGGCCAGGGGTTAGGCCAGCCCCAGCATTTT. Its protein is CASSLGGQGLGQPQHF.

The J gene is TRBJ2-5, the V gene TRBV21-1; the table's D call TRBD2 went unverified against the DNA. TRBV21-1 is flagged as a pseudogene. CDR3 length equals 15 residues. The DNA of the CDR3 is TGTGCCAGCACCCAGCGGGAGGGCCGGAGGAAGACCCAGTACTTC. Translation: CASTQREGRRKTQYF.

This CDR3 reads CASSLVDRSGNTIYF. CDR3 nucleotide sequence: TGTGCCAGCAGCTTAGTCGACCGCTCTGGAAACACCATATATTTT. The genes are TRBV7-8 and TRBJ1-3; no firm D call. Germline CDR1 reads SGHVS; CDR2 reads FQNEAQ. The CDR3 loop spans 15 amino acids. V shed 1 base and J shed 0 bases, with 7 bases lying between them.

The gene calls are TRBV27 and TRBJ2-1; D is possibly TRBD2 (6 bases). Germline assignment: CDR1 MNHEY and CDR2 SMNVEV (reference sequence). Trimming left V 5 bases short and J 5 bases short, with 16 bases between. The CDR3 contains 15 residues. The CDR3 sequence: CASSLERGRDNEQFF. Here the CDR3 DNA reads TGTGCCAGCAGTCTTGAACGGGGGAGAGACAATGAGCAGTTCTTC.

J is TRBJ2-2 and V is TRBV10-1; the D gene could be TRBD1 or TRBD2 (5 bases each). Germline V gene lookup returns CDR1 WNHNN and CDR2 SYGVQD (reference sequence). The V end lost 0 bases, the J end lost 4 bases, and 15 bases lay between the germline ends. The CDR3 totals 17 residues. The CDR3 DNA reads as TGCGCCAGCAGTGAGTCTAAGTCAGGGACGGTCACCGGGGAGCTGTTTTTT. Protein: CASSESKSGTVTGELFF.

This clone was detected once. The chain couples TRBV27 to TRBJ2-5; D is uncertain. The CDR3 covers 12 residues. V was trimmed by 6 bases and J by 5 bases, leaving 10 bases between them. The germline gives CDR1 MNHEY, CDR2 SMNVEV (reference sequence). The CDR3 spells CASRGLGETQYF. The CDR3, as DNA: TGTGCCAGCAGGGGTTTAGGTGAGACCCAGTACTTC.

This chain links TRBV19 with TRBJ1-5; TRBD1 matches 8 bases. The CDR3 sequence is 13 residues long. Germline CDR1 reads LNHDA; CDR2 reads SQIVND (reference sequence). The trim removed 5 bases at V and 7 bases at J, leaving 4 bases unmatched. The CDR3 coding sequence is TGTGCCAGTAGTCCAGGGGGCAGGCAGCCCCAGCATTTT. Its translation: CASSPGGRQPQHF.

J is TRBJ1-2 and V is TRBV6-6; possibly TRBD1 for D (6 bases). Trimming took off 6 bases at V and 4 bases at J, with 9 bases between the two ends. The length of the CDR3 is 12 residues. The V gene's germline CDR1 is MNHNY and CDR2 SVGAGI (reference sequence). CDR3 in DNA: TGTGCCAGCAGGGGGGCGGTCTATGGCTACACCTTC. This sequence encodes CASRGAVYGYTF.

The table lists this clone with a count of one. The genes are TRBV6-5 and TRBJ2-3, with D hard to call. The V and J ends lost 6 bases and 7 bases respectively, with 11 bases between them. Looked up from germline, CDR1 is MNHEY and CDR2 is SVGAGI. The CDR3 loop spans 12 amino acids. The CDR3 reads CASSTDGHTQYF. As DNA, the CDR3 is TGTGCCAGCAGCACCGACGGTCATACGCAGTATTTT.

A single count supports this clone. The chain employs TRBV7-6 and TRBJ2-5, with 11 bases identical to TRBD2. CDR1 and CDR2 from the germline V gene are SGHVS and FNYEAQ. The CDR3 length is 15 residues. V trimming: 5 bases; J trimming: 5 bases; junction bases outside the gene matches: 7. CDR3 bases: TGTGCCAGCAGCCAGACTAGCGGGATATCCGAGACCCAGTACTTC. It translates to CASSQTSGISETQYF. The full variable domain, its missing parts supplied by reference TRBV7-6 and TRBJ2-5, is GAGVSQSPRYKVTKRGQDVALRCDPISGHVSLYWYRQALGQGPEFLTYFNYEAQQDKSGLPNDRFSAERPEGSISTLTIQRTEQRDSAMYRCASSQTSGISETQYFGPGTRLLVL.

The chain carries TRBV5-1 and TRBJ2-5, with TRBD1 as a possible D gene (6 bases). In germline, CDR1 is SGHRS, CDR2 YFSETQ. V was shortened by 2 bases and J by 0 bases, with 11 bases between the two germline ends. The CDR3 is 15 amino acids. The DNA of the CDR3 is TGCGCCAGCAGCTTAAGGGGGTTAAACCAAGAGACCCAGTACTTC. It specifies CASSLRGLNQETQYF.

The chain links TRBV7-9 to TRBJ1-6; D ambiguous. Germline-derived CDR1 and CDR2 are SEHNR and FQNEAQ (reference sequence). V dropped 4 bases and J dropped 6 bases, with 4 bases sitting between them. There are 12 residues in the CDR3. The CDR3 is CASSYLNSPLHF. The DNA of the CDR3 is TGTGCCAGCAGCTACCTTAATTCACCCCTCCACTTT.

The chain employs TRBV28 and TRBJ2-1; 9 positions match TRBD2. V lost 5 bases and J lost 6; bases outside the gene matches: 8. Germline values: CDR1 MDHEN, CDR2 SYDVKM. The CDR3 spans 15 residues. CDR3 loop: CASSRHGSGGNEQFF. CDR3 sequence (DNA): TGTGCCAGCAGTCGACACGGTAGCGGGGGCAATGAGCAGTTCTTC.

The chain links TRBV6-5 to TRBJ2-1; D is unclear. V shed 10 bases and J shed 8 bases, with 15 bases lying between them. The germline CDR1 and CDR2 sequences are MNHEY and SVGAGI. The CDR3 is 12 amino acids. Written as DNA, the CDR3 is TGTGCCACCCGGACCTTTGGCGATGAGCAGTTCTTC. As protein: CATRTFGDEQFF.